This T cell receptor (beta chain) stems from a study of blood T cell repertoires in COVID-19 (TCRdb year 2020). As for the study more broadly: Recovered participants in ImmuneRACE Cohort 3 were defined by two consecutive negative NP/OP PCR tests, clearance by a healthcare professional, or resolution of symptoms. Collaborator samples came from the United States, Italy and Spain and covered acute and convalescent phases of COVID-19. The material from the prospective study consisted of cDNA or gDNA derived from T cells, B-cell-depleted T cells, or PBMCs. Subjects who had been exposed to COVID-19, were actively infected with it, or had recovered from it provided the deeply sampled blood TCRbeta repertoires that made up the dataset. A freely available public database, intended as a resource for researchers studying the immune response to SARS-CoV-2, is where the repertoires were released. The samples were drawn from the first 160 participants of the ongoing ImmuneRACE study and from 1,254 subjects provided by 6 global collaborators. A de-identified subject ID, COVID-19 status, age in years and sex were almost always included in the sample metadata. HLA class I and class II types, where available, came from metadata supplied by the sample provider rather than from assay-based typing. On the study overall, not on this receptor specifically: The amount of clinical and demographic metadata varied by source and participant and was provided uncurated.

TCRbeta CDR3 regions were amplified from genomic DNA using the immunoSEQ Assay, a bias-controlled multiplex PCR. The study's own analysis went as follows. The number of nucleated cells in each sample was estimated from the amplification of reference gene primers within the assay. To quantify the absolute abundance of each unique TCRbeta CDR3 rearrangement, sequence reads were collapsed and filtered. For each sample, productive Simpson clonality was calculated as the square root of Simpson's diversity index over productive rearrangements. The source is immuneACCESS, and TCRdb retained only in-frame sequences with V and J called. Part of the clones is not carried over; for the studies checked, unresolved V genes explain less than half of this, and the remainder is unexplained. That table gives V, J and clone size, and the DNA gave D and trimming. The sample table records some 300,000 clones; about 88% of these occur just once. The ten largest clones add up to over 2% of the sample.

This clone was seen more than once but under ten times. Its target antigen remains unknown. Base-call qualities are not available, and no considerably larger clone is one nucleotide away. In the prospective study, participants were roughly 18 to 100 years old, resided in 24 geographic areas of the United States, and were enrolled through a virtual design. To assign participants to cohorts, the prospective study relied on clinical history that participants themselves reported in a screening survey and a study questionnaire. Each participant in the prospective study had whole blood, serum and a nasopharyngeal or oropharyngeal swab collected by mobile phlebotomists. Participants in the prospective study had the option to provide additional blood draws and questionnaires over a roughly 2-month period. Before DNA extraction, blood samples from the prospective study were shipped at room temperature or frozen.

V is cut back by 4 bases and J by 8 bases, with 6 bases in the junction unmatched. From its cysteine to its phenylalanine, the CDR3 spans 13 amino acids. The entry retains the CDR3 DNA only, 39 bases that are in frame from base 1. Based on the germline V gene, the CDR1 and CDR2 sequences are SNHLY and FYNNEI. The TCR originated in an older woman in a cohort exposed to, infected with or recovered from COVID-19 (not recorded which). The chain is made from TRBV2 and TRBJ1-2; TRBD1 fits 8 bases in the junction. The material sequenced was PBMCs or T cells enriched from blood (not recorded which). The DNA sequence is TGTGCCAGCAGTGGACAAGGACAGGGAGGCTACACCTTC. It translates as CASSGQGQGGYTF.